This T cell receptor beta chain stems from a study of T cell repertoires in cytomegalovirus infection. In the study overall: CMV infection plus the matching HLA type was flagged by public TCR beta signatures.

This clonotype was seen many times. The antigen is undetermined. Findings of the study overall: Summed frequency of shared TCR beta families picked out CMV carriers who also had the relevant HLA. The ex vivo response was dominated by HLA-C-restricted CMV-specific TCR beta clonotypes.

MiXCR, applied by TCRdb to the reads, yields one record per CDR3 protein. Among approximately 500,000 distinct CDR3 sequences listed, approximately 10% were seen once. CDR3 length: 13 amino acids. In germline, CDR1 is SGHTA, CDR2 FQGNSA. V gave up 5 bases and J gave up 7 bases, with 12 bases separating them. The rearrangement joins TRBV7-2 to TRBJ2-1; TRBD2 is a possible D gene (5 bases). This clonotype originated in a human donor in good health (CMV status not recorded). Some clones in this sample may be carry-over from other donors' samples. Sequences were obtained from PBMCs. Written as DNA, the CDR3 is TGTGCCAGCAGCCCAACCCGGGGAAATGAGCAGTTCTTC. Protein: CASSPTRGNEQFF.